This TCR beta chain came from a study of T-cell memory formation after mild COVID-19. This CDR3 is built from 15 residues. Trimming took 5 bases from V and 6 from J, leaving 19 bases between them. The germline CDR1 and CDR2 sequences are SEHNR and FQNEAQ (reference sequence). TCRdb reprocessed the 5' RACE reads with MiXCR, giving one entry per CDR3 protein. This sample carries hundreds of thousands of distinct CDR3 sequences, about 23% of them seen once, and the ten largest clones take under 15%. The chain carries TRBV7-9 and TRBJ1-1; no clear D gene. This clonotype was obtained from an adult woman who had mild COVID-19 (a few samples of this study predate the infection). Cell type and time point are not known. Sequenced sample: PBMCs or a T cell subset sorted from them (not recorded which). The CDR3 reads CASSTSTKGGSEAFF. CDR3 bases: TGTGCCAGCAGCACTTCGACAAAGGGAGGCTCTGAAGCTTTCTTT.